This T cell receptor (beta chain) was captured by sequencing in a study of blood T cells in healthy people across ages. Findings and limits, study-wide: Across the age range, TCR beta diversity per million T cells fell in a roughly linear way. Estimates of total diversity, which came from one million sequenced T cells, were considered to be underestimates.

CDR3 size: 14 residues. PCR was performed a second time for about 7 to 12 cycles using a sample-barcoded 5' primer and a J-beta primer mix. The template-switch adaptor was a 5' adaptor with 12 random nucleotides. It tagged each cDNA molecule. A single record per CDR3 protein comes from TCRdb applying MiXCR to the 5' RACE reads. This table holds around 970,000 distinct CDR3 sequences, roughly 47% found once. This clonotype was seen only a few times. The antigen is not known. The specimen sequenced was blood. The chain recombines TRBV12-3 or TRBV12-4 with TRBJ2-1, with D possibly being TRBD2 (6 bases). The end of the DNA fits TRBJ2-7 better, so the J call may be wrong. The sequence was obtained from a woman aged 55-75 years in good health. The CDR3 loop reads CASSLAGGIGEQYF. CDR3 nucleotide sequence: TGTGCCAGCAGTTTAGCGGGAGGCATCGGCGAGCAGTACTTC.